The 20 T cell receptor beta chains in this list originate from one sample, sequenced in a study of cytomegalovirus exposure and HLA in healthy donors. PCR primers comprised 60 Vbeta and 13 Jbeta primers. Using immunoSEQ multiplex PCR, the repertoire was profiled, and TCRdb retains in-frame clones only, with some absent. The repertoire holds approximately 120,000 clones, with over 70% as singletons. The material sequenced was PBMCs. These receptors were taken from a female donor in good health and CMV-seronegative.

This sequence joins TRBV10-3 and TRBJ2-6; TRBD1 aligns across 10 bases. The germline V gene encodes CDR1 ENHRY and CDR2 SYGVKD. The CDR3 sequence is 19 residues long. Germline trimming cut 4 bases from V and 0 bases from J; bases unmatched to any gene: 9. CDR3 in amino acids: CAISAPPGQGFSGANVLTF. As DNA, the CDR3 is TGTGCCATCAGTGCTCCTCCGGGACAGGGGTTCTCTGGGGCCAACGTCCTGACTTTC.

The chain links TRBV28 to TRBJ2-3; 8 bases are shared with TRBD2. CDR3 length: 15 residues. V shed 6 bases and J 7 bases; nucleotides not matched to a gene: 12. CDR1 and CDR2 (germline): MDHEN, SYDVKM. The CDR3 nucleotides read TGTGCCAGCAGCATTAAGGGACTAGTTAAGTATACGCAGTATTTT. It yields the protein CASSIKGLVKYTQYF.

This chain joins TRBV7-9 and TRBJ1-4; D call uncertain. The CDR3 runs to 14 residues. Between the trimmed V and J ends, which lost 0 bases and 8 bases, there was a span of 10 bases. Germline V gene sequence: CDR1 SEHNR, CDR2 FQNEAQ (reference sequence). The CDR3 nucleotides read TGTGCCAGCAGCTTAGCTGAATCGCGGGAAAAACTGTTTTTT. Encoded protein: CASSLAESREKLFF.

The gene calls are TRBV5-1 and TRBJ1-2; no clear D gene. This CDR3 comprises 17 residues. In germline, CDR1 is SGHRS, CDR2 YFSETQ. The ends were cut back, 0 bases at V and 1 base at J, with 16 bases in the middle. Here the CDR3 reads CASSLAGGKRFNYGYTF. The DNA of the CDR3 is TGCGCCAGCAGCTTGGCGGGCGGGAAGAGGTTTAACTATGGCTACACCTTC.

The V and J genes are TRBV9 and TRBJ1-6; weak D call: TRBD1 (5 bases). CDR1 and CDR2 from the germline V gene are SGDLS and YYNGEE. This CDR3 comprises 14 residues. Trimming stripped 3 bases from V and 10 bases from J, with 14 bases between. The chain's CDR3 is CASSGGGGDSPLHF. The CDR3 DNA sequence: TGTGCCAGCAGCGGGGGGGGAGGGGACTCACCCCTCCACTTT.

This chain joins TRBV19 and TRBJ2-7; TRBD1 aligns across 10 bases. Germline CDR1 reads LNHDA; CDR2 reads SQIVND (reference sequence). The junction had 8 bases not matched to a gene; V was cut back by 5 bases and J by 4 bases. The CDR3 totals 15 residues. The DNA for the CDR3 is TGTGCCAGTAGTGCCCAGAGGACAGGGGGTTACGAGCAGTACTTC. Translation: CASSAQRTGGYEQYF.

The chain has TRBV5-8 and TRBJ2-2, with 11 bases fitting TRBD2. Trimming cost V 6 bases and J 4 bases; bases outside gene matches: 17. This CDR3 region has 19 residues. Germline V gene sequence: CDR1 SGHTS, CDR2 YDEGEE. Written as DNA, the CDR3 is TGTGCCAGCAAAACCTCCGGGACTAGCGGAGAATACGGCACCGGGGAGCTGTTTTTT. Protein sequence: CASKTSGTSGEYGTGELFF.

The rearrangement joins TRBV9 to TRBJ2-3, with 7 positions matching TRBD1. There are 16 residues in the CDR3. Unmatched junction bases numbered 9, after V lost 4 bases and J lost 1 base. CDR1 is SGDLS and CDR2 is YYNGEE in the germline V gene. The CDR3 sequence is CASSSSTGTGTDTQYF. The CDR3 bases are TGTGCCAGCAGCTCGAGCACGGGGACAGGCACAGATACGCAGTATTTT.

The chain employs TRBV11-1 and TRBJ2-4; D is perhaps TRBD1 (6 bases). The CDR3 is 15 amino acids. Trimming pared 5 bases from V and 5 bases from J, leaving 16 bases between. Germline V CDR1 and CDR2: SGHAT, FQDESV (reference sequence). Written as DNA, the CDR3 is TGTGCCAGCAGCCCTCGGGGCAGGGGTGAAAACATTCAGTACTTC. Its translation is CASSPRGRGENIQYF.

J is TRBJ2-5 and V is TRBV11-2, with D unclear. V was cut by 1 base and J by 2 bases, with 8 bases left in between. This CDR3 has 14 residues. Germline loops: CDR1 SGHAT, CDR2 FQNNGV. The CDR3 spells CASSLVASQETQYF. DNA of the CDR3: TGTGCCAGCAGCTTAGTAGCTAGTCAAGAGACCCAGTACTTC. The full variable domain, in which reference TRBV11-2 and TRBJ2-5 provide the parts outside the CDR3, is EAGVAQSPRYKIIEKRQSVAFWCNPISGHATLYWYQQILGQGPKLLIQFQNNGVVDDSQLPKDRFSAERLKGVDSTLKIQPAKLEDSAVYLCASSLVASQETQYFGPGTRLLVL.

The chain has TRBV11-2 and TRBJ2-3; 12 bases match TRBD1. CDR3 length: 15 residues. The germline CDR1 and CDR2 sequences are SGHAT and FQNNGV. V was pared by 4 bases and J by 5 bases, with 4 bases of the junction left unmatched. CDR3 residues: CASSSGQGAVDTQYF. For the CDR3, the DNA is TGTGCCAGCAGCTCGGGACAGGGGGCAGTAGATACGCAGTATTTT.

V gene TRBV2 combines with J gene TRBJ2-7; 7 nucleotides align to TRBD2. The CDR3 length is 12 residues. Trimming cost V 8 bases and J 6 bases; bases outside gene matches: 7. Germline V gene lookup returns CDR1 SNHLY and CDR2 FYNNEI. CDR3 bases: TGTGCCAGCGGGAGGGCAGGGCGCGAGCAGTACTTC. Translation gives CASGRAGREQYF.

The chain uses TRBV10-2 and TRBJ1-4; D gene ambiguous. This CDR3 region has 11 residues. The germline V gene encodes CDR1 WSHSY and CDR2 SAAADI. Trimming shortened V by 7 bases and J by 8 bases, and 8 bases separated the two germline ends. The CDR3 here is CASTEEEKLFF. CDR3 nucleotides: TGCGCCAGCACCGAGGAGGAAAAACTGTTTTTT.

This CDR3 reads CASTGSSSYNSPLHF. The DNA for the CDR3 is TGTGCCAGCACCGGGAGTAGCTCCTATAATTCACCCCTCCACTTT. V is TRBV6-1 and J is TRBJ1-6; the D is unclear. CDR1 is MNHNS and CDR2 is SASEGT in the germline V gene. This CDR3 comprises 15 residues. Trimming cost V 7 bases and J 0 bases, with 10 bases left between them.

This sequence joins TRBV18 and TRBJ1-2; D is uncertain. Germline V gene data show CDR1 as KGHSH and CDR2 as LQKENI. CDR3 length: 17 amino acids. Trimming removed 0 bases from V and 0 bases from J, with 14 bases in between. The CDR3 reads CASSPPGGNRANYGYTF. The CDR3 DNA sequence: TGTGCCAGCTCACCACCGGGAGGGAATCGGGCTAACTATGGCTACACCTTC.

In its sample, this clone was seen once. The V call is TRBV19, the J call TRBJ2-2, with D unclear. Trimming cost V 7 bases and J 3 bases, with 12 bases left between them. CDR1 and CDR2 from the germline V gene are LNHDA and SQIVND (reference sequence). The CDR3 covers 14 residues. DNA of the CDR3: TGTGCCAGTAAAGTGTACAGCCACACCGGGGAGCTGTTTTTT. This codes for CASKVYSHTGELFF.

This chain links TRBV7-8 with TRBJ2-2; 9 nucleotides match TRBD2. CDR1 and CDR2 (germline): SGHVS, FQNEAQ. This CDR3 contains 16 residues. J gave up 6 bases and V 8 bases, and 13 bases lay outside the gene matches. The CDR3 sequence: CASSLIAGAVPGELFF. The CDR3 DNA reads TGTGCCAGCTCACTCATAGCGGGAGCGGTACCCGGGGAGCTGTTTTTT. Filled out from reference TRBV7-8 and TRBJ2-2, the complete variable domain reads GAGVSQSPRYKVAKRGQDVALRCDPISGHVSLFWYQQALGQGPEFLTYFQNEAQLDKSGLPSDRFFAERPEGSVSTLKIQRTQQEDSAVYLCASSLIAGAVPGELFFGEGSRLTVL.

CDR3 in amino acids: CASRADRGGDGYTF. CDR3 coding DNA: TGTGCCAGCAGAGCCGACAGGGGCGGGGATGGCTACACCTTC. V gene TRBV9 combines with J gene TRBJ1-2, with TRBD1 matching 8 bases. The CDR3 totals 14 residues. The V gene's germline CDR1 is SGDLS and CDR2 YYNGEE. Trimming took 5 bases from V and 6 from J; bases not matched to a gene: 9.

The V call is TRBV18, the J call TRBJ1-1, with D hard to call. The V end was cut by 2 bases, the J end by 11 bases, with 18 bases between. CDR3 length equals 14 residues. CDR1 KGHSH and CDR2 LQKENI come from the germline V gene. The CDR3 coding sequence is TGTGCCAGCTCACCATCGAGGGTATGGGAAGGGGCTTTCTTT. It codes for CASSPSRVWEGAFF.

The chain has TRBV4-1 and TRBJ2-3; a possible D gene is TRBD2 (5 bases). Germline V gene lookup returns CDR1 MGHRA and CDR2 YSYEKL. There are 16 residues in the CDR3. V was trimmed by 4 bases and J by 1 base, leaving 15 bases between them. The CDR3: CASSPLLGSGTDTQYF. The CDR3 DNA reads TGCGCCAGCAGCCCCCTCCTTGGGAGCGGCACAGATACGCAGTATTTT.